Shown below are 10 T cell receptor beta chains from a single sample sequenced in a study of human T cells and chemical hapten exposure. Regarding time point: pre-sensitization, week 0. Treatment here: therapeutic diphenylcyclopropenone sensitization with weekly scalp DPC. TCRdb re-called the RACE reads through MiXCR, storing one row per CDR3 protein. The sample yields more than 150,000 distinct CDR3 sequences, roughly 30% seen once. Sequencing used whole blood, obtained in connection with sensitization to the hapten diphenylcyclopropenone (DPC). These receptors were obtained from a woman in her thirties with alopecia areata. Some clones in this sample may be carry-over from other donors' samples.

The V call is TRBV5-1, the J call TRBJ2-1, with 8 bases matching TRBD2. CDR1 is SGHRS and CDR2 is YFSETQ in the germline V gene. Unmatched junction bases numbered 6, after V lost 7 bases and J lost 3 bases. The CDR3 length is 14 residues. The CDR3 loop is CASSFSGDYNEQFF. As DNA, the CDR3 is TGCGCCAGCTCTTTTAGCGGGGACTACAATGAGCAGTTCTTC.

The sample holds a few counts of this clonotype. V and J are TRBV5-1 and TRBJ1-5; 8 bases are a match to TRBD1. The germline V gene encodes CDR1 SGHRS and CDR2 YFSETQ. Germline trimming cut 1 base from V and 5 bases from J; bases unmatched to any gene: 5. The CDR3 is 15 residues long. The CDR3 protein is CASSLLAGGDQPQHF. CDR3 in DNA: TGCGCCAGCAGCTTGTTGGCAGGGGGCGATCAGCCCCAGCATTTT.

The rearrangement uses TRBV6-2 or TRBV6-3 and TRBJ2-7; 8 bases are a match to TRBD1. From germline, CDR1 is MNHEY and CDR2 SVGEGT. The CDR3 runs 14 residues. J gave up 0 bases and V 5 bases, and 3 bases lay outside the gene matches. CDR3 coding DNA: TGTGCCAGCAGTACGACAGGGGACTCCTACGAGCAGTACTTC. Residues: CASSTTGDSYEQYF.

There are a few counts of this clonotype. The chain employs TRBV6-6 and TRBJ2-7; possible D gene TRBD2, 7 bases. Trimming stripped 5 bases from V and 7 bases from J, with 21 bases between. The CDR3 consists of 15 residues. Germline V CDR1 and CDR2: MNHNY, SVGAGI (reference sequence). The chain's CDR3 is CASSHPGGPRLEQYF. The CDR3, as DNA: TGTGCCAGCAGTCACCCGGGGGGCCCCAGGTTGGAGCAGTACTTC.

CDR3 bases: TGCGCCAGCAGCCACCCCCGGGGACAGGGAAGCGAGCAGTACTTC. Its protein is CASSHPRGQGSEQYF. The chain is built from TRBV4-1 and TRBJ2-7, with TRBD1 identical over 9 bases. Germline values: CDR1 MGHRA, CDR2 YSYEKL. CDR3 size: 15 residues. The ends lost 3 bases at V and 6 bases at J; junction bases unmatched: 9.

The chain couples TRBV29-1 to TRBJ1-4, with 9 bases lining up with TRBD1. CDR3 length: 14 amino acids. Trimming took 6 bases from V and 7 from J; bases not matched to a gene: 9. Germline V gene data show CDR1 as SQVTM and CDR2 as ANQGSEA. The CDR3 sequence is CSVAQQGASEKLFF. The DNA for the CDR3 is TGCAGCGTCGCCCAACAGGGGGCCAGTGAAAAACTGTTTTTT.

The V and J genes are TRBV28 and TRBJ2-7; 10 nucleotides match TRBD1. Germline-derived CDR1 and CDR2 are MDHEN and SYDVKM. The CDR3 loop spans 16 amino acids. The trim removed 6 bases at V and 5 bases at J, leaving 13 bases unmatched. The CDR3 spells CASSPSTGGISDEQYF. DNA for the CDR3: TGTGCCAGCAGCCCATCGACAGGGGGCATTTCGGACGAGCAGTACTTC.

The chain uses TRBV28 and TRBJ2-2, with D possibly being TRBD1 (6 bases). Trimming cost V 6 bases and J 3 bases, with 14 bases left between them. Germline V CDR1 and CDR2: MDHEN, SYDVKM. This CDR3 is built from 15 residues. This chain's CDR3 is CASRDRDTYTGELFF. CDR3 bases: TGTGCCAGCAGAGACCGGGACACTTACACCGGGGAGCTGTTTTTT. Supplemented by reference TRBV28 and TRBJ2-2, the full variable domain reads DVKVTQSSRYLVKRTGEKVFLECVQDMDHENMFWYRQDPGLGLRLIYFSYDVKMKEKGDIPEGYSVSREKKERFSLILESASTNQTSMYLCASRDRDTYTGELFFGEGSRLTVL.

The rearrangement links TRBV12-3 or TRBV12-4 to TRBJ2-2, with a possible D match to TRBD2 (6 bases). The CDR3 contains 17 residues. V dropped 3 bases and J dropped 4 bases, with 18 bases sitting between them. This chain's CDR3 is CASSFLPSTGGTGELFF. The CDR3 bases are TGTGCCAGCAGTTTTCTACCATCAACCGGGGGCACCGGGGAGCTGTTTTTT.

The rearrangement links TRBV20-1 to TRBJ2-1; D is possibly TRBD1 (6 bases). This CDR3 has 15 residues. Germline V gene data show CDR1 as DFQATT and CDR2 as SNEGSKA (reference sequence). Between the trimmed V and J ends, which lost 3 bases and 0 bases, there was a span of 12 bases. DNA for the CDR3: TGCAGTGCTAGTTCCCGCAGGGGCTCCTACAATGAGCAGTTCTTC. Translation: CSASSRRGSYNEQFF.